The 12 T cell receptor beta chains below all came from one sample that was sequenced in a study of shared clonotypes between healthy human individuals. TCRdb keeps only in-frame clones here, not all; method: immunoSEQ multiplex PCR. The table includes about 1 million clones, approximately 68% detected once. Sequenced sample: memory CD4+ T cells sorted from blood. Indicated subset: CD45RA-negative fraction. These receptors were taken from a man younger than 35 in good health.

The rearrangement joins TRBV5-4 to TRBJ2-5, with 9 bases aligning to TRBD2. Germline assignment: CDR1 SGHNT and CDR2 YYREEE (reference sequence). With V trimmed by 7 bases and J by 5 bases, 6 bases remained unmatched. The CDR3 consists of 13 residues. The CDR3 region has the DNA TGTGCCAGCTTCGCGGGAGGGGGGGAGACCCAGTACTTC. It specifies CASFAGGGETQYF.

This clone has at least ten counts. The V and J genes are TRBV6-5 and TRBJ1-6, with 7 nucleotides matching TRBD1. CDR3 length equals 13 residues. The junction had 5 bases not matched to a gene; V was cut back by 5 bases and J by 10 bases. Germline-derived CDR1 and CDR2 are MNHEY and SVGAGI. CDR3 coding DNA: TGTGCCAGCAGTCCAGGGGGACACTCACCCCTCCACTTT. Translation gives CASSPGGHSPLHF.

The genes are TRBV27 and TRBJ1-6; the match to TRBD1 covers 7 bases. Germline V gives CDR1 MNHEY, CDR2 SMNVEV (reference sequence). This CDR3 is built from 14 residues. V shed 6 bases, J shed 8 bases, and the junction held 7 bases outside the gene matches. The CDR3 here is CASSYRGTDSPLHF. The CDR3 DNA follows: TGTGCCAGCAGCTACAGGGGTACGGATTCACCCCTCCACTTT.

This clone was observed many times. The V gene is TRBV21-1, the J gene TRBJ2-5; the tabulated D call, TRBD2, remains unverified against the DNA. TRBV21-1 is marked as a pseudogene. CDR3 size: 11 residues. The CDR3, as DNA: TGTGCCAGCAAGAGGAAAGGGACCCAGTACTTC. Its translation is CASKRKGTQYF.

The V and J genes are TRBV6-1 and TRBJ1-2; D might be TRBD1 (6 bases). V shed 3 bases and J shed 7 bases, with 18 bases lying between them. Germline values: CDR1 MNHNS, CDR2 SASEGT. The CDR3 consists of 15 residues. CDR3 protein: CASSDGTNRASGYTF. Written as DNA, the CDR3 is TGTGCCAGCAGTGACGGGACCAACAGGGCGAGTGGCTACACCTTC.

In regard to this clone: This probably arose from a read error, given a far larger clone one base away. This chain uses TRBV7-2 with TRBJ2-7; 12 bases are shared with TRBD2. The length of the CDR3 is 15 residues. Germline lookup yields CDR1 SGHTA and CDR2 FQGNSA. Trimming took 4 bases from V and 3 from J; bases not matched to a gene: 4. CDR3 coding DNA: TGTGCCAGCAGCTCACGGACTAGCGGGATCTACGAGCAGTACTTC. The encoded protein is CASSSRTSGIYEQYF.

J is TRBJ2-2 and V is TRBV15; D uncertain. The germline gives CDR1 LNHNV, CDR2 YYDKDF (reference sequence). This CDR3 is 17 amino acids long. The V and J ends lost 0 bases and 3 bases respectively, with 14 bases between them. The CDR3 DNA reads as TGTGCCACCAGCAGAGAGATGACAAAAGGGCACACCGGGGAGCTGTTTTTT. It yields the protein CATSREMTKGHTGELFF.

This clone showed up just once. The rearrangement joins TRBV28 to TRBJ1-2; D gene ambiguous. The CDR3 is 12 residues long. Trimming stripped 2 bases from V and 9 bases from J, with 10 bases between. CDR1 is MDHEN, CDR2 SYDVKM, per germline. CDR3 sequence (DNA): TGTGCCAGCAGTTTAGAGATGGTACGCTACACCTTC. This translates into CASSLEMVRYTF.

This chain uses TRBV6-5 with TRBJ1-6; 10 positions match TRBD1. This CDR3 has 15 amino acids. CDR1 and CDR2 from the germline V gene are MNHEY and SVGAGI. V trimming: 4 bases; J trimming: 9 bases; junction bases outside the gene matches: 6. The CDR3 is CASSFGTGVSSPLHF. The CDR3 DNA follows: TGTGCCAGCAGTTTTGGGACAGGGGTTAGTTCACCCCTCCACTTT.

The chain carries TRBV5-4 and TRBJ2-3, with no clear D. Germline V lookup: CDR1 SGHNT, CDR2 YYREEE (reference sequence). The CDR3 is 13 residues long. Deletions cut 5 bases from V and 2 bases from J, with 9 bases between. The CDR3: CASSSTTTDTQYF. CDR3 nucleotide sequence: TGTGCCAGCAGTTCGACCACCACAGATACGCAGTATTTT. The whole variable domain, remainder taken from reference TRBV5-4 and TRBJ2-3, is ETGVTQSPTHLIKTRGQQVTLRCSSQSGHNTVSWYQQALGQGPQFIFQYYREEENGRGNFPPRFSGLQFPNYSSELNVNALELDDSALYLCASSSTTTDTQYFGPGTRLTVL.

Of note for this clone: A much larger clone is a single base away; this may be a read error. The chain employs TRBV11-3 and TRBJ2-3; D may be TRBD2 (6 bases). Per germline, CDR1 SGHNT and CDR2 YENEEA. V gave up 0 bases and J gave up 3 bases, with 7 bases separating them. The CDR3 runs 14 residues. This CDR3 reads CASSLEGLTDTQYF. CDR3 DNA: TGTGCCAGCAGCTTAGAGGGACTGACAGATACGCAGTATTTT.

For this clone: This sample includes further DNA sequences coding for the same CDR3. The rearrangement uses TRBV5-1 and TRBJ2-6, with D possibly TRBD1 on 5 matching bases. Germline V gene lookup returns CDR1 SGHRS and CDR2 YFSETQ. Between the trimmed V and J ends, which lost 0 bases and 4 bases, there was a span of 8 bases. The length of the CDR3 is 15 residues. The CDR3 DNA is TGCGCCAGCAGCTTGGCAGGGCCCGGGGCCAACGTCCTGACTTTC. It translates to CASSLAGPGANVLTF.